Sequencing of this T cell receptor (beta chain) was carried out in a study of cytomegalovirus exposure and HLA in healthy donors. Regarding the study as a whole: As a later analysis showed, a missense DCLRE1C variant was linked to trimming of TCR beta V- and J-genes.

Germline CDR1 and CDR2: MNHEY and SMNVEV (reference sequence). Trimming pared 5 bases from V and 4 bases from J, leaving 15 bases between. This CDR3 comprises 15 residues. Use of 60 Vbeta and 13 Jbeta primers characterized the PCR. Measured with immunoSEQ multiplex PCR; TCRdb has only the in-frame clones, and not every one. The sample contains about 170,000 clones, 60% to 80% of which appear only once. Worth noting for this clone: Its antigen is not known.

The chain recombines TRBV27 with TRBJ2-1, with a possible D match to TRBD2 (5 bases). This TCR came from a man between 40 and 49 years old in good health and CMV-seropositive. The sample comprised PBMCs. The CDR3: CASSLFIGKYNEQFF. The DNA for the CDR3 is TGTGCCAGCAGTCTCTTTATCGGGAAATACAATGAGCAGTTCTTC.